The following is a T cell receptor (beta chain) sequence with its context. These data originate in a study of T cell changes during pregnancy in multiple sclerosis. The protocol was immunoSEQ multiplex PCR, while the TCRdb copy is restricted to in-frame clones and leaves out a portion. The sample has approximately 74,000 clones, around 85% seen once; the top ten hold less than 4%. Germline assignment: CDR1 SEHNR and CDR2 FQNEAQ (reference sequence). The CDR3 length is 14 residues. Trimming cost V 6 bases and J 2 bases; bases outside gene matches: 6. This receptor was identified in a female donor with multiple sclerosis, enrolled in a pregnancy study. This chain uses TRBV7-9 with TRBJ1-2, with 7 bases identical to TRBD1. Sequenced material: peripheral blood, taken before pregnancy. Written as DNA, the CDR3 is TGTGCCAGCAGTCAGACAGGGCGCAACTATGGCTACACCTTC. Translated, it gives CASSQTGRNYGYTF.